A selection of T cell receptor beta chains follows, all from one sample in a study of regulatory T cells in long-lasting Graves disease. TCRdb reanalysed the multiplex PCR reads using MiXCR and keeps one entry per CDR3 protein. The table has 700,000 or so distinct CDR3 sequences, around 30% seen once. Sequences were derived from peripheral blood mononuclear cells (PBMCs), sampled when the disease was refractory, from a patient treated with antithyroid drugs. The source of these receptors is a female donor with Graves disease. The CDR3 runs from the conserved cysteine through the conserved F or W. The D gene is left open where the match is weak. Part of the rows lack a size; the others show once, few, many or a class for expanded clones.

CASSTHYSEQYF | TGTGCCAGCAGCACCCATTACTCCGAGCAGTACTTC | TRBJ2-7 | - | - | TRBV11-1
CASSHDPGQGYEQYF | TGTGCCAGCAGCCACGACCCGGGACAGGGTTACGAGCAGTACTTC | TRBJ2-7 | TRBD1 | few | TRBV11-2
CASRPRGQGPTEAFF | TGTGCCAGTAGACCCCGGGGACAGGGACCCACTGAAGCTTTCTTT | TRBJ1-1 | TRBD1 | - | TRBV19
CASSLDSGRNTEAFF | TGTGCCAGCAGCTTAGATTCGGGCAGAAACACTGAAGCTTTCTTT | TRBJ1-1 | - | many | TRBV11-2
CATGKASNQPQHF | TGTGCCACCGGTAAGGCTAGCAATCAGCCCCAGCATTTT | TRBJ1-5 | - | few | TRBV12-3/TRBV12-4
CASSVKLAGDDTGELFF | TGCGCCAGCAGCGTCAAACTAGCGGGAGACGACACCGGGGAGCTGTTTTTT | TRBJ2-2 | TRBD2 | - | TRBV5-1
CASTRRRSQVSNQPQHF | TGTGCCAGTACCCGCCGCCGGAGCCAGGTCAGCAATCAGCCCCAGCATTTT | TRBJ1-5 | - | few | TRBV19
CSARDPNPSGANVLTF | TGCAGTGCTAGAGACCCGAACCCCTCTGGGGCCAACGTCCTGACTTTC | TRBJ2-6 | - | - | TRBV20-1
CASRSGFSYEQYF | TGTGCCAGCCGCTCCGGGTTCTCCTACGAGCAGTACTTC | TRBJ2-7 | - | - | TRBV27
CASRGHGVYEQYF | TGTGCCAGCAGGGGCCATGGGGTTTACGAGCAGTACTTC | TRBJ2-7 | - | - | TRBV27
CAWRVPESPLHF | TGTGCCTGGAGGGTCCCAGAATCACCCCTCCACTTT | TRBJ1-6 | - | - | TRBV30
CASRTSPGNTIYF | TGTGCCAGCAGGACAAGCCCTGGAAACACCATATATTTT | TRBJ1-3 | - | - | TRBV2
CASSPPGGDPYGYTF | TGTGCCAGCAGCCCCCCGGGGGGGGACCCCTATGGCTACACCTTC | TRBJ1-2 | - | - | TRBV28
CATRRGNTEAFF | TGTGCCACCCGGCGCGGGAACACTGAAGCTTTCTTT | TRBJ1-1 | - | many | TRBV11-2
CASSYSGREEEKLFF | TGTGCCAGCAGTTACTCAGGCAGGGAAGAGGAAAAACTGTTTTTT | TRBJ1-4 | - | many | TRBV6-5
CASSLVGGSNQPQHF | TGTGCCAGCAGCTTAGTGGGGGGGAGCAATCAGCCCCAGCATTTT | TRBJ1-5 | - | many | TRBV5-1
CSARVLAGLETQYF | TGCAGTGCTAGAGTACTAGCGGGATTAGAGACCCAGTACTTC | TRBJ2-5 | TRBD2 | - | TRBV20-1
CASSVGPFQETQYF | TGTGCCAGCAGCGTAGGACCCTTTCAAGAGACCCAGTACTTC | TRBJ2-5 | - | few | TRBV9
CASSPWLGGRNNSPLHF | TGTGCCAGCAGCCCCTGGTTGGGGGGAAGGAATAATTCACCCCTCCACTTT | TRBJ1-6 | - | - | TRBV28
CASSQENRPNTEAFF | TGTGCCAGCAGCCAAGAAAACAGGCCAAACACTGAAGCTTTCTTT | TRBJ1-1 | - | - | TRBV3-1
CASSPRQGWADTQYF | TGTGCCAGCAGCCCGCGACAGGGGTGGGCAGATACGCAGTATTTT | TRBJ2-3 | TRBD1 | - | TRBV11-1
CSARDGEWGTEAFF | TGCAGTGCTAGAGATGGGGAATGGGGGACTGAAGCTTTCTTT | TRBJ1-1 | - | few | TRBV20-1
CASSGDRANYGYTF | TGTGCCAGCAGCGGGGACAGGGCTAACTATGGCTACACCTTC | TRBJ1-2 | TRBD1 | - | TRBV12-3/TRBV12-4
CASSFGPFSNQPQHF | TGCGCCAGCAGCTTCGGGCCCTTTAGCAATCAGCCCCAGCATTTT | TRBJ1-5 | - | few | TRBV5-1
CASSYPAGGAEELFF | TGTGCCAGCAGTTATCCGGCGGGAGGTGCCGAGGAGCTGTTTTTT | TRBJ2-2 | TRBD2 | few | TRBV6-2/TRBV6-3
CAISDPGQQFF | TGTGCCATCAGTGACCCGGGACAGCAGTTCTTC | TRBJ2-1 | - | few | TRBV10-3
CASSGRGEYGYTF | TGTGCCAGCAGCGGTAGGGGGGAATATGGCTACACCTTC | TRBJ1-2 | - | many | TRBV2